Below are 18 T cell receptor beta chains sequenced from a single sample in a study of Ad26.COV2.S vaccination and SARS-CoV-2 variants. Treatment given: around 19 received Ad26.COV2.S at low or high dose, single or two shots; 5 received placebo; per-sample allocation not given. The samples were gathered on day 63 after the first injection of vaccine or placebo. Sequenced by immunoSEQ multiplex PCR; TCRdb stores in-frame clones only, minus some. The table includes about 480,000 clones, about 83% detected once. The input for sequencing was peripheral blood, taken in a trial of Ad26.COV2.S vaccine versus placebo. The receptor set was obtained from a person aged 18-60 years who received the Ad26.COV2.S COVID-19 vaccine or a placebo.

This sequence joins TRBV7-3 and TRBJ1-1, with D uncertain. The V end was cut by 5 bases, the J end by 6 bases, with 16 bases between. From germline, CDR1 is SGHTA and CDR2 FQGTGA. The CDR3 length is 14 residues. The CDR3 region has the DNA TGTGCCAGCAGCCCCAACGGTCCCCCCGCTGAAGCTTTCTTT. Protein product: CASSPNGPPAEAFF.

As DNA, the CDR3 is TGTGCCAGCTCTCCACAGGGGGCGCTTGCCTCTGGGGCCAACGTCCTGACTTTC. This translates into CASSPQGALASGANVLTF. The chain employs TRBV5-4 and TRBJ2-6; 9 bases align to TRBD1. J was trimmed by 0 bases and V by 7 bases; bases with no gene match: 11. Germline values: CDR1 SGHNT, CDR2 YYREEE (reference sequence). The CDR3 length is 18 residues. The variable domain in full, with the rest retrieved from reference TRBV5-4 and TRBJ2-6, is ETGVTQSPTHLIKTRGQQVTLRCSSQSGHNTVSWYQQALGQGPQFIFQYYREEENGRGNFPPRFSGLQFPNYSSELNVNALELDDSALYLCASSPQGALASGANVLTFGAGSRLTVL.

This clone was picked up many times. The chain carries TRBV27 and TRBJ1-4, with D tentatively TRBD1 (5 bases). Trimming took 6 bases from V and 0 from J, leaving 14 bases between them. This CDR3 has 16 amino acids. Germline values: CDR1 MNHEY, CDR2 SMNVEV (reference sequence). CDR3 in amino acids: CASRRQPFATNEKLFF. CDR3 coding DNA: TGTGCCAGCAGAAGACAGCCCTTTGCAACTAATGAAAAACTGTTTTTT.

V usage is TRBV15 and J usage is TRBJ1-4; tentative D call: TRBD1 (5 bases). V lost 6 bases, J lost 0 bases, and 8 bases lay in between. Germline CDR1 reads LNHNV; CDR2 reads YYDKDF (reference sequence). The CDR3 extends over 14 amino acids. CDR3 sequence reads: CATSRGATNEKLFF. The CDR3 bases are TGTGCCACCAGTCGGGGGGCAACTAATGAAAAACTGTTTTTT.

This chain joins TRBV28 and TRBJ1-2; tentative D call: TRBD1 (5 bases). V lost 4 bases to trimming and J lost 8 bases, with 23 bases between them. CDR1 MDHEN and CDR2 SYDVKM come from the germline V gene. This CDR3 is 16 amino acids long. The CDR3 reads CASSYAGGGETSGYTF. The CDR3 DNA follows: TGTGCCAGCAGTTATGCAGGCGGGGGGGAGACCTCCGGCTACACCTTC.

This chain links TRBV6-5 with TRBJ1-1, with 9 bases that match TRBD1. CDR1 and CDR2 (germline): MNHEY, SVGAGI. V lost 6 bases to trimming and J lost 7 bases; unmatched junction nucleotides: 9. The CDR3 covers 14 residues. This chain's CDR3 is CASRSRDRVNEAFF. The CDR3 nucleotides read TGTGCCAGCAGGTCCCGGGACAGGGTGAATGAAGCTTTCTTT.

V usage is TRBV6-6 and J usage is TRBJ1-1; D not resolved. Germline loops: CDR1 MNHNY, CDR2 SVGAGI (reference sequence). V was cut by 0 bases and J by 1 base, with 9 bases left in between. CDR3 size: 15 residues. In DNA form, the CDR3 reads TGTGCCAGCAGTTACTCGGCTCATGGGAACACTGAAGCTTTCTTT. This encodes CASSYSAHGNTEAFF.

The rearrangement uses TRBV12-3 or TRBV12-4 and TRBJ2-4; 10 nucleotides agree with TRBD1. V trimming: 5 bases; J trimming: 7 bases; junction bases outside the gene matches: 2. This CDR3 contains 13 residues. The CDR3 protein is CASSRTGGNIQYF. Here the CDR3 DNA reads TGTGCCAGCAGTCGGACAGGGGGGAACATTCAGTACTTC.

This CDR3 is CASSLDPRYNEQFF. CDR3 nucleotides: TGTGCCAGCAGCTTAGATCCCAGGTACAATGAGCAGTTCTTC. The chain recombines TRBV11-2 with TRBJ2-1; D gene unclear. The CDR3 sequence is 14 residues long. V was pared by 0 bases and J by 4 bases, with 7 bases between. The germline V gene has CDR1 SGHAT and CDR2 FQNNGV.

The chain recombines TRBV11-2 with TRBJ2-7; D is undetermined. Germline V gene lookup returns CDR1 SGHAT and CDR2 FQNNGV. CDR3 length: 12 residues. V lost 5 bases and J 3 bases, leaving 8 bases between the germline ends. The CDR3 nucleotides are TGTGCCAGCAGCAATGCGAGCTACGAGCAGTACTTC. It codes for CASSNASYEQYF. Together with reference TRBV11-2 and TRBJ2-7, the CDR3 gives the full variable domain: EAGVAQSPRYKIIEKRQSVAFWCNPISGHATLYWYQQILGQGPKLLIQFQNNGVVDDSQLPKDRFSAERLKGVDSTLKIQPAKLEDSAVYLCASSNASYEQYFGPGTRLTVT.

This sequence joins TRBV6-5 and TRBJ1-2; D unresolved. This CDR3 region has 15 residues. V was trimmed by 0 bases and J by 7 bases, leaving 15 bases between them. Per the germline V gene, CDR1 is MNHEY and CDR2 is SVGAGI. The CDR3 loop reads CASSYSAGSVAGYTF. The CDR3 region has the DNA TGTGCCAGCAGTTACTCCGCAGGCTCCGTAGCTGGCTACACCTTC.

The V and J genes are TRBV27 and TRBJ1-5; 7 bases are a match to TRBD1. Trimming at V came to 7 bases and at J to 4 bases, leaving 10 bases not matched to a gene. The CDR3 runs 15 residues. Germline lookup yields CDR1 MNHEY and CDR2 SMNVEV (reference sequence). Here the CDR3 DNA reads TGTGCCAGCAAGGGGGTAGGGGGCCTAAATCAGCCCCAGCATTTT. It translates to CASKGVGGLNQPQHF.

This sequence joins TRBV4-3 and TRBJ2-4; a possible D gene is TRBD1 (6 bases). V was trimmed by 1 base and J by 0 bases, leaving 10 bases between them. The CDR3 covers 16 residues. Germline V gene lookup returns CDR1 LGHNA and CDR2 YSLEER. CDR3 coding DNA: TGCGCCAGCAGCCAAGGGGGGCGCATAGCCAAAAACATTCAGTACTTC. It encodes CASSQGGRIAKNIQYF.

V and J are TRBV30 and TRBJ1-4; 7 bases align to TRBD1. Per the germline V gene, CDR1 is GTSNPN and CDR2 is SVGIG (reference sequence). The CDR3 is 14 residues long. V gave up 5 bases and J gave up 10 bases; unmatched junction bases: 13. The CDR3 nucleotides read TGTGCCTGGGTGGGACAGTCTAATAACGGAAAACTGTTTTTT. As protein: CAWVGQSNNGKLFF.

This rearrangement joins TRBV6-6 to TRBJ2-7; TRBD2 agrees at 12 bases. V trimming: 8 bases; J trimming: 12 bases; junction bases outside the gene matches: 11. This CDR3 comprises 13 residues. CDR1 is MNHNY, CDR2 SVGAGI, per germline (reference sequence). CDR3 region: CASGLRTSGKRYF. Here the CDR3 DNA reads TGTGCCAGCGGTCTACGGACTAGCGGGAAACGGTACTTC.

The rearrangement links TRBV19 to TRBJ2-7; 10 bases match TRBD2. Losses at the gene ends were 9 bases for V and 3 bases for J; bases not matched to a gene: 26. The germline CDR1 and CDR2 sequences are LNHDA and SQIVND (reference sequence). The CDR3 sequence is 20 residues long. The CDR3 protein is CASRDDGTSEPSLTYYEQYF. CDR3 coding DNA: TGTGCCAGCAGAGACGACGGGACTAGCGAGCCATCCTTAACGTACTACGAGCAGTACTTC.

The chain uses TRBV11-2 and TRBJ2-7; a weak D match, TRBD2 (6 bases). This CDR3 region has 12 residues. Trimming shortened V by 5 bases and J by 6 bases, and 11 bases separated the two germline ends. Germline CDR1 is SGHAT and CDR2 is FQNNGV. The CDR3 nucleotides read TGTGCCAGCAGCGTCTCCGGGAGCGAGCAGTACTTC. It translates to CASSVSGSEQYF.

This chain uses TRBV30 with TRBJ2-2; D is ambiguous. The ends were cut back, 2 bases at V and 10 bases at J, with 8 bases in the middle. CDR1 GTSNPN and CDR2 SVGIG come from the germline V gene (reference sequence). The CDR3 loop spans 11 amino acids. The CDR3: CAWSKLVELFF. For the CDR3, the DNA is TGTGCCTGGAGTAAACTGGTGGAGCTGTTTTTT.